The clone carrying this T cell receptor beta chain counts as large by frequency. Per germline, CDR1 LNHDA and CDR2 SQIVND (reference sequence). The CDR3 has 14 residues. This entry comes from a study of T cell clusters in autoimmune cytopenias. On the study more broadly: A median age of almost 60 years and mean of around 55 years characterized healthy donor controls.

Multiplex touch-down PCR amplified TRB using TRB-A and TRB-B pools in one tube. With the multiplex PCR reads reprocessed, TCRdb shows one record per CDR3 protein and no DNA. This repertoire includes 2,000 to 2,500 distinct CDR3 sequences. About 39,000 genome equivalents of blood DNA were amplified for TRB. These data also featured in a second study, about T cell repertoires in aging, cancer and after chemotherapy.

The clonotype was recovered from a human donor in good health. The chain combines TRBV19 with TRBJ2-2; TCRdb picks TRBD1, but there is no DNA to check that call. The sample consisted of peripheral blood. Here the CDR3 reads CASSATGDTGELFF.